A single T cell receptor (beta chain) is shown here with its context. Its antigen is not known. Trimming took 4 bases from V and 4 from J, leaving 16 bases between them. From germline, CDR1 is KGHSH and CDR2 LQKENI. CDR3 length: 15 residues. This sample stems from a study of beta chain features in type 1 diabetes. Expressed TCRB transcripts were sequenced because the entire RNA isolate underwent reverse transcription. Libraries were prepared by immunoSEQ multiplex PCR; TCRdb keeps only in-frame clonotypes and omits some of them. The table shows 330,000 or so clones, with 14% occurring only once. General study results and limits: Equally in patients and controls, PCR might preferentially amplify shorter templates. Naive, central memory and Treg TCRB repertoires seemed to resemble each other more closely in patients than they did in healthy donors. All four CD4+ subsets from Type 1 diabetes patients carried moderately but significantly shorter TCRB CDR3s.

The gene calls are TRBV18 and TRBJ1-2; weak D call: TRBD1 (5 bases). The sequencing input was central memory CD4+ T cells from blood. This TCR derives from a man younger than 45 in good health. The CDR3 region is CASSLDRDPPYGYTF. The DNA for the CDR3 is TGTGCCAGCTCACTTGACCGGGACCCTCCCTATGGCTACACCTTC.